The 28 T cell receptor beta chains below all came from one sample that was sequenced in a study of blood T cell repertoires in COVID-19. The repertoire was sequenced with immunoSEQ multiplex PCR; TCRdb's copy has only in-frame clones and lacks some. The data show about 120,000 clones, approximately 82% seen once. The sequencing input was peripheral blood. The receptors derive from a man in his sixties or seventies with active or convalescent COVID-19.

This clone has just one count. For the CDR3, the DNA is TGTGCCAGCAGCTTAGCAGGGACTTCTAATGGCTACACCTTC. Amino acid sequence: CASSLAGTSNGYTF. This sequence joins TRBV7-9 and TRBJ1-2, with a tentative D call TRBD1 (5 bases). Trimming shortened V by 0 bases and J by 6 bases, and 11 bases separated the two germline ends. Germline loops: CDR1 SEHNR, CDR2 FQNEAQ (reference sequence). The CDR3 length is 14 residues.

The J gene is TRBJ1-1, the V gene TRBV12-3 or TRBV12-4, with 9 bases lining up with TRBD1. V was clipped by 7 bases and J by 6 bases; unmatched bases: 6. The CDR3 loop spans 13 amino acids. The CDR3 DNA follows: TGTGCCAGCACCCGGGACAGGGTCGCTGAAGCTTTCTTT. This translates into CASTRDRVAEAFF.

V gene TRBV28 combines with J gene TRBJ1-4; 11 bases line up with TRBD1. Looked up from germline, CDR1 is MDHEN and CDR2 is SYDVKM. This CDR3 has 16 residues. V lost 5 bases, J lost 8 bases, and 10 bases stayed unmatched. Written as DNA, the CDR3 is TGTGCCAGCAGTGTCGGGACAGGGGGATGGGGAGAAAAACTGTTTTTT. Its translation is CASSVGTGGWGEKLFF.

This chain uses TRBV14 with TRBJ1-1; D unresolved. Germline V gives CDR1 SGHDN, CDR2 FVKESK. V was cut by 1 base and J by 0 bases, with 3 bases left in between. This CDR3 contains 13 residues. In DNA, the CDR3 is TGTGCCAGCAGCCAAGGAGTGAACACTGAAGCTTTCTTT. Translated: CASSQGVNTEAFF. The full variable domain, with the rest looked up from reference TRBV14 and TRBJ1-1, is EAGVTQFPSHSVIEKGQTVTLRCDPISGHDNLYWYRRVMGKEIKFLLHFVKESKQDESGMPNNRFLAERTGGTYSTLKVQPAELEDSGVYFCASSQGVNTEAFFGQGTRLTVV.

This clone was seen more than once but under ten times. This chain uses TRBV18 with TRBJ1-5; TRBD1 aligns across 9 bases. This CDR3 is 17 amino acids long. V was clipped by 0 bases and J by 4 bases; unmatched bases: 7. The germline V gene has CDR1 KGHSH and CDR2 LQKENI. CDR3 in amino acids: CASSPPGTGMYNQPQHF. CDR3 nucleotides: TGTGCCAGCTCACCACCCGGGACAGGGATGTATAATCAGCCCCAGCATTTT.

The genes are TRBV3-1 (or the pseudogene TRBV3-2) and TRBJ1-4, with a possible D match to TRBD1 (6 bases). V shed 0 bases and J shed 8 bases, with 25 bases lying between them. Per the germline V gene, CDR1 is LGHDT and CDR2 is YNNKEL (reference sequence). This CDR3 has 19 amino acids. The CDR3 nucleotides are TGTGCCAGCAGCCAAGATGTGGGGGTAATGGCAGGGGAGAGGGAAAAACTGTTTTTT. Its translation is CASSQDVGVMAGEREKLFF.

The chain links TRBV4-1 to TRBJ1-1; D is unresolved. The CDR3 totals 15 residues. The V end was cut by 0 bases, the J end by 0 bases, with 8 bases between. Germline V gene sequence: CDR1 MGHRA, CDR2 YSYEKL. The CDR3 spells CASSQDQSLNTEAFF. CDR3 DNA: TGCGCCAGCAGCCAAGATCAGTCTCTGAACACTGAAGCTTTCTTT.

The rearrangement links TRBV6-5 to TRBJ1-3, with D unclear. V was trimmed by 7 bases and J by 9 bases, leaving 10 bases between them. In germline, CDR1 is MNHEY, CDR2 SVGAGI. The CDR3 loop spans 11 amino acids. CDR3 protein: CASMGDLTIYF. In DNA, the CDR3 is TGTGCCAGCATGGGCGACCTCACCATATATTTT.

This chain links TRBV19 with TRBJ2-3, with a possible D match to TRBD2 (6 bases). V was shortened by 1 base and J by 3 bases, with 14 bases between the two germline ends. The CDR3 sequence is 16 residues long. In germline, CDR1 is LNHDA, CDR2 SQIVND (reference sequence). This chain's CDR3 is CASSIGRGIWTDTQYF. The CDR3 region has the DNA TGTGCCAGTAGTATAGGTCGGGGGATCTGGACAGATACGCAGTATTTT.

This sequence joins TRBV30 and TRBJ1-6, with no clear D. V was trimmed by 2 bases and J by 7 bases, leaving 15 bases between them. Germline CDR1 reads GTSNPN; CDR2 reads SVGIG (reference sequence). CDR3 length: 15 amino acids. The CDR3 spells CAWSRVRTGNSPLHF. Written as DNA, the CDR3 is TGTGCCTGGAGTAGGGTTCGGACGGGAAATTCACCCCTCCACTTT.

This rearrangement joins TRBV19 to TRBJ2-3, with D tentatively TRBD2 (5 bases). Germline V gene data show CDR1 as LNHDA and CDR2 as SQIVND (reference sequence). The V end lost 5 bases, the J end lost 10 bases, and 16 bases lay between the germline ends. This CDR3 is 13 amino acids long. This CDR3 is CASSASRALAQYF. CDR3 nucleotides: TGTGCCAGTAGTGCCTCGCGGGCGCTCGCGCAGTATTTT.

The chain joins TRBV24-1 to TRBJ2-2, with TRBD2 matching 7 bases. Germline V gives CDR1 KGHDR, CDR2 SFDVKD. This CDR3 is 17 amino acids long. Losses at the gene ends were 7 bases for V and 1 base for J; bases not matched to a gene: 11. CDR3: CATSEVGAGLNTGELFF. The CDR3 DNA sequence: TGTGCCACCAGCGAAGTTGGAGCGGGACTGAACACCGGGGAGCTGTTTTTT.

The V and J genes are TRBV11-2 and TRBJ1-2, with D tentatively TRBD1 (6 bases). The CDR3 is 16 amino acids. Looked up from germline, CDR1 is SGHAT and CDR2 is FQNNGV. With 5 bases removed from V and 7 bases from J, the gap between germline ends came to 23 bases. CDR3 residues: CASSTSYTLGALGYTF. The CDR3, as DNA: TGTGCCAGCAGCACCTCCTACACTCTGGGGGCGCTTGGCTACACCTTC.

The rearrangement uses TRBV10-3 and TRBJ2-2; 9 nucleotides match TRBD2. The germline V gene encodes CDR1 ENHRY and CDR2 SYGVKD. Trimming took 4 bases from V and 0 from J; bases not matched to a gene: 3. The CDR3 consists of 16 residues. The CDR3 reads CAISAERGANTGELFF. Here the CDR3 DNA reads TGTGCCATCAGTGCGGAGCGGGGGGCGAACACCGGGGAGCTGTTTTTT.

This clone was recorded once. CDR3 amino acids: CATSEPGHNSGANVLTF. The CDR3 nucleotides read TGTGCCACCAGTGAACCGGGACACAACTCTGGGGCCAACGTCCTGACTTTC. The J gene is TRBJ2-6, the V gene TRBV24-1; TRBD1 is a possible D gene (6 bases). Trimming stripped 4 bases from V and 0 bases from J, with 12 bases between. CDR1 and CDR2 from the germline V gene are KGHDR and SFDVKD. CDR3 length equals 17 residues.

V gene TRBV20-1 combines with J gene TRBJ2-1; D perhaps matches TRBD1 (5 bases). The CDR3 is made up of 14 amino acids. V shed 3 bases and J shed 2 bases, with 11 bases lying between them. The V gene's germline CDR1 is DFQATT and CDR2 SNEGSKA (reference sequence). This CDR3 reads CSASGAYTYNEQFF. Written as DNA, the CDR3 is TGCAGTGCTAGTGGGGCTTACACCTACAATGAGCAGTTCTTC.

The table lists this clone with a few counts. The chain couples TRBV19 to TRBJ1-5, with a tentative D call TRBD1 (6 bases). This CDR3 is built from 16 residues. CDR1 and CDR2 (germline): LNHDA, SQIVND (reference sequence). Trimming took 7 bases from V and 0 from J, leaving 16 bases between them. The CDR3 DNA sequence: TGTGCCAGTATCTTAACCGGGACACCTAGCAATCAGCCCCAGCATTTT. This encodes CASILTGTPSNQPQHF.

The chain employs TRBV5-6 and TRBJ2-7; perhaps TRBD1 as D (5 bases). The ends were cut back, 4 bases at V and 4 bases at J, with 12 bases in the middle. CDR1 is SGHDT, CDR2 YYEEEE, per germline. CDR3 length: 13 residues. CDR3 in amino acids: CASSVFGQYEQYF. CDR3 nucleotide sequence: TGTGCCAGCAGCGTCTTCGGACAATACGAGCAGTACTTC.

The rearrangement uses TRBV7-9 and TRBJ1-1; 7 bases fit TRBD1. Germline V gives CDR1 SEHNR, CDR2 FQNEAQ (reference sequence). The CDR3 totals 15 residues. V trimming: 6 bases; J trimming: 4 bases; junction bases outside the gene matches: 11. CDR3 sequence (DNA): TGTGCCAGCAGAGAAGACAGGGCGATCGGCACTGAAGCTTTCTTT. Its protein product is CASREDRAIGTEAFF.

CDR3 sequence: CASSWALQGIPDTQYF. In DNA, the CDR3 is TGTGCCAGTAGTTGGGCATTACAGGGGATCCCAGATACGCAGTATTTT. The chain recombines TRBV19 with TRBJ2-3, with 7 bases matching TRBD1. Germline-derived CDR1 and CDR2 are LNHDA and SQIVND (reference sequence). Trimming cost V 5 bases and J 4 bases; bases outside gene matches: 12. The CDR3 contains 16 residues.

In its sample, this clone was seen a few times. The V call is TRBV6-2 or TRBV6-3, the J call TRBJ2-7; D remains unclear. V was shortened by 3 bases and J by 6 bases, with 9 bases between the two germline ends. Germline V lookup: CDR1 MNHEY, CDR2 SVGEGT. This CDR3 has 12 amino acids. CDR3 protein: CASSYPVREQYF. The CDR3 DNA reads TGTGCCAGCAGTTATCCCGTTCGCGAGCAGTACTTC.

CDR3 in DNA: TGTGCCTGGAGGCCGGGACTAGCGGATTACAATGAGCAGTTCTTC. Its protein product is CAWRPGLADYNEQFF. This rearrangement joins TRBV30 to TRBJ2-1, with 11 positions matching TRBD2. V was clipped by 3 bases and J by 4 bases; unmatched bases: 5. The length of the CDR3 is 15 residues. Per the germline V gene, CDR1 is GTSNPN and CDR2 is SVGIG (reference sequence). The full variable domain, with the rest looked up from reference TRBV30 and TRBJ2-1, is SQTIHQWPATLVQPVGSPLSLECTVEGTSNPNLYWYRQAAGRGLQLLFYSVGIGQISSEVPQNLSASRPQDRQFILSSKKLLLSDSGFYLCAWRPGLADYNEQFFGPGTRLTVL.

The rearrangement uses TRBV9 and TRBJ2-1; D may be TRBD1 (5 bases). V was clipped by 0 bases and J by 7 bases, with 14 bases between them. Germline lookup yields CDR1 SGDLS and CDR2 YYNGEE. This CDR3 has 15 residues. The DNA for the CDR3 is TGTGCCAGCAGCGTAGAGGGGTGGACATGGAATGAGCAGTTCTTC. It yields the protein CASSVEGWTWNEQFF.

In this sample, this clone turned up a few times. V gene TRBV5-4 combines with J gene TRBJ1-4; 7 nucleotides line up with TRBD1. From germline, CDR1 is SGHNT and CDR2 YYREEE (reference sequence). Trimming at V came to 4 bases and at J to 6 bases, leaving 15 bases not matched to a gene. CDR3 length equals 17 residues. Written as DNA, the CDR3 is TGTGCCAGCAGCCCAACACAGGGGAGGAGTGGCGATGAAAAACTGTTTTTT. This sequence encodes CASSPTQGRSGDEKLFF.

This clone was observed a single time. The junction and the germline gene differ at one end; a read error may be behind it. This rearrangement joins TRBV4-1 to TRBJ1-5, with TRBD1 matching over 7 bases. Germline V gene lookup returns CDR1 MGHRA and CDR2 YSYEKL. The CDR3 totals 16 residues. This CDR3 is CASSPTGERGNQSQHF. The CDR3 DNA reads TGCGCCAGCAGCCCAACAGGGGAAAGGGGCAATCAGTCCCAGCATTTT.

The chain is built from TRBV4-3 and TRBJ2-6, with 10 bases that match TRBD1. Unmatched junction bases numbered 10, after V lost 1 base and J lost 4 bases. This CDR3 region has 19 residues. The germline CDR1 and CDR2 sequences are LGHNA and YSLEER. The CDR3 DNA follows: TGCGCCAGCAGCCAAGCTGAGGGGACAGGGGTTTTGGGGGCCAACGTCCTGACTTTC. Its translation is CASSQAEGTGVLGANVLTF.

V usage is TRBV9 and J usage is TRBJ2-5; 7 bases align to TRBD2. CDR1 is SGDLS and CDR2 is YYNGEE in the germline V gene. There are 15 residues in the CDR3. The junction had 7 bases not matched to a gene; V was cut back by 0 bases and J by 5 bases. The CDR3, as DNA: TGTGCCAGCAGCGTAGTTGGACGGGGGGAGGAGACCCAGTACTTC. Amino acid sequence: CASSVVGRGEETQYF.

This clone was counted once. V is TRBV29-1 and J is TRBJ1-1; the match to TRBD1 covers 9 bases. CDR3 size: 15 residues. J gave up 1 base and V 3 bases, and 6 bases lay outside the gene matches. CDR1 and CDR2 (germline): SQVTM, ANQGSEA. The CDR3 spells CSVESGTGRNTEAFF. CDR3 in DNA: TGCAGCGTTGAGTCCGGGACAGGGAGGAACACTGAAGCTTTCTTT.